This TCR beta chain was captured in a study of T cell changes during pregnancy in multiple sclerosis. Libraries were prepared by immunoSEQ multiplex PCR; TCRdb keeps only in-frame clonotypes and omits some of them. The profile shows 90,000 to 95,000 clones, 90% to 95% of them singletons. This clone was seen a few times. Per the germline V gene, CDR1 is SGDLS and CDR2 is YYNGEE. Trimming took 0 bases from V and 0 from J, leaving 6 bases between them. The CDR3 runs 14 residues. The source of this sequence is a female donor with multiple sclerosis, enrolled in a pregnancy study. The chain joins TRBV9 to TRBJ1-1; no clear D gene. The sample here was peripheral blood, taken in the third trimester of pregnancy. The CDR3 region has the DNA TGTGCCAGCAGCGTAGCCGGGATGAACACTGAAGCTTTCTTT. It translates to CASSVAGMNTEAFF.